This T cell receptor (beta chain) originates from a study of blood T cell repertoires in COVID-19. On the study more broadly: Samples taken during acute and convalescent COVID-19 were collected in the United States, Italy and Spain.

Profiling relied on immunoSEQ multiplex PCR, and the TCRdb table lists in-frame clones only, not all of them. Here the sample spans 300,000 to 400,000 clones, 88% being singletons. The germline V gene has CDR1 SNHLY and CDR2 FYNNEI. The CDR3 length is 18 residues. V was shortened by 1 base and J by 0 bases, with 16 bases between the two germline ends. Enrolled during active infection, Seattle patients were then followed longitudinally. The sequence was collected from a woman between 65 and 79 years old with COVID-19, enrolled during active disease. Sequencing was carried out using peripheral blood. The chain links TRBV2 to TRBJ1-5; D is possibly TRBD1 (6 bases). The CDR3 sequence is CASSEVGLTGYSNQPQHF. The CDR3 region has the DNA TGTGCCAGCAGTGAAGTCGGGCTTACAGGGTATAGCAATCAGCCCCAGCATTTT.